Listed below are T cell receptor beta chains from one sample, sequenced in a study of CD8+CD57+ T cells in acquired aplastic anemia. In TCRdb, the reads were re-called with MiXCR into one record per CDR3 protein. The data hold some 160,000 distinct CDR3 sequences, with around half observed a single time. The sample consisted of sorted CD4+, CD8+, or CD8+CD57+ T cells (not recorded which) from PBMCs. These receptor sequences come from a human donor with aplastic anemia. The CDR3 runs from the conserved cysteine through the conserved F or W. A D gene is named only where the DNA matches it firmly. The size entry is marked missing in some rows and otherwise reads once, few, many or a size class.

clone_size	v_call	d_call	j_call	cdr3_nt	cdr3_aa
many	TRBV19	-	TRBJ1-2	TGTGCCAGTAGTATAAGCAGGGGCTATGGCTACACCTTC	CASSISRGYGYTF
-	TRBV10-3	-	TRBJ1-1	TGTGCCATCAAGCGGGAGCGCATGAACACTGAAGCTTTCTTT	CAIKRERMNTEAFF
many	TRBV7-9	TRBD1	TRBJ1-6	TGTGCCAGCAGCCGTACAGGGGAATCACCCCTCCACTTT	CASSRTGESPLHF
-	TRBV29-1	-	TRBJ1-2	TGCAGCGTGGTGGTGACAGCGGCTAACTATGGCTACACCTTC	CSVVVTAANYGYTF
many	TRBV3-1	TRBD1	TRBJ2-5	TGTGCCAGCAGCCATAACGACAGGGGAGAGACCCAGTACTTC	CASSHNDRGETQYF
-	TRBV29-1	-	TRBJ2-5	TGCAGCGTTGAAGGGCAGGGGGAGACCCAGTACTTC	CSVEGQGETQYF
many	TRBV5-6	-	TRBJ1-2	TGTGCCAGCAGCCCTGGTCCAGACTATGGCTACACCTTC	CASSPGPDYGYTF
many	TRBV19	TRBD2	TRBJ2-1	TGTGCCAGTAGTAAGGGACTAGCGGGAGCCAGCTCCTACAATGAGCAGTTCTTC	CASSKGLAGASSYNEQFF
-	TRBV15	-	TRBJ1-4	TGTGCCACCAGCAGAGTGAATGAAAGACTGTCTTTT	CATSRVNERLSF
-	TRBV15	TRBD2	TRBJ2-3	TGTGCCACCAGCAGTAAGTCTCTAGCGGGAGCTCCAGATACGCAGTATTTT	CATSSKSLAGAPDTQYF
many	TRBV6-2/TRBV6-3	TRBD1	TRBJ2-7	TGTGCCAGCACTGACAGGGCCTACGAGCAGTACTTC	CASTDRAYEQYF
-	TRBV7-9	-	TRBJ2-5	TGTGCCAGCGGTTTTTTGGGTGGGGAGACCCAGTACTTC	CASGFLGGETQYF
many	TRBV19	TRBD1	TRBJ1-6	TGTGCCAGTAACCTAAAGGGGTCGACAGGGCTTGGCTCACCCCTCCACTTT	CASNLKGSTGLGSPLHF
many	TRBV9	-	TRBJ2-3	TGTGCCAGCAGCGTAGCCGGGGACACAGATACGCAGTATTTT	CASSVAGDTDTQYF
few	TRBV2	TRBD2	TRBJ2-7	TGTGCCAGCAGTCCGAGTACTAGCGGGAACCCCGAGCAGTACTTC	CASSPSTSGNPEQYF
many	TRBV24-1	TRBD1	TRBJ2-2	TGTGCCACCAGTGCCCAGGGGGCAGGTACCGGGGAGCTGTTTTTT	CATSAQGAGTGELFF
-	TRBV7-9	-	TRBJ2-1	TGTGCCAGCAGCTTCCCCCAATACAATGAGCAGTTCTTC	CASSFPQYNEQFF
many	TRBV20-1	TRBD2	TRBJ2-5	TGCAGTGCCCCCCCCCCCCTCCTACTAGCGGGAGGGCCCGAGACCCAGTACTTC	CSAPPPLLLAGGPETQYF
-	TRBV20-1	TRBD2	TRBJ2-3	TGCAGTGCTGAGGGACTAGCGGGGGGCACAGATACGCAGTATTTT	CSAEGLAGGTDTQYF
few	TRBV3-1	TRBD1	TRBJ1-3	TGTGCCAGCAGCCAAGTTGGGACAGGACTCTTCTCTGGAAACACCATATATTTT	CASSQVGTGLFSGNTIYF
many	TRBV6-1	TRBD2	TRBJ2-3	TGTGCCAGCAGTGGGGGACTAGCGAACACAGATACGCAGTATTTT	CASSGGLANTDTQYF
-	TRBV15	TRBD1	TRBJ2-3	TGTGCCACCAGCAGAGGACAGGGATCAGATACGCAGTATTTT	CATSRGQGSDTQYF
-	TRBV19	-	TRBJ2-7	TGTGCCAGTAGTATAGGTGGGACATTCTACGAGCAGTACTTC	CASSIGGTFYEQYF
once	TRBV5-1	TRBD1	TRBJ1-6	TGCGCCAGCAACTGTTCAACAGGGGGATTCTCCTATAATTCACCCCTCCACTTT	CASNCSTGGFSYNSPLHF